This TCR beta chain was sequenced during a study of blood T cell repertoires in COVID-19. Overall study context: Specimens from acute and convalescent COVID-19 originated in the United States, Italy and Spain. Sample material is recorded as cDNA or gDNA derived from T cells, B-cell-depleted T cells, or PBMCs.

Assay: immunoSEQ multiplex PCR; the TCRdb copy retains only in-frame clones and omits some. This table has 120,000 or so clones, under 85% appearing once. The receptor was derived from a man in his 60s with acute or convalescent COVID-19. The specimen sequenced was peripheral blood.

As DNA, the CDR3 is TGCGCCAGCAGCCATAGCGGGAGTATGTACACCGGGGAGCTGTTTTTT. Its translation is CASSHSGSMYTGELFF. The chain employs TRBV5-1 and TRBJ2-2; 9 bases map to TRBD2. This CDR3 region has 16 residues. Germline CDR1 SGHRS, CDR2 YFSETQ. V shed 4 bases and J 3 bases; nucleotides not matched to a gene: 7.